This T cell receptor (beta chain) was obtained from a study of CD8 T cells in Susac syndrome. Germline V gene data show CDR1 as SGHRS and CDR2 as YFSETQ. The CDR3 sequence is 14 residues long. The ends were cut back, 2 bases at V and 2 bases at J, with 11 bases in the middle. RNA in amounts of about 0.5 to 1 ug was reverse transcribed with random hexamers. TCRdb independently ran MiXCR on the immunoSEQ multiplex PCR reads; one entry per CDR3 protein. The top ten hold roughly 0.092% of the sample, which has 110,000 or so distinct CDR3 sequences, 94% seen once. The TCR sequence derives from a human donor in good health. The V call is TRBV5-1, the J call TRBJ2-7, with D possibly matching TRBD2 (5 bases). The sample taken for sequencing was CD4+ T cells from PBMCs. The CDR3 protein is CASSLSGFTYEQYF. CDR3 nucleotides: TGCGCCAGCAGCTTATCGGGGTTCACCTACGAGCAGTACTTC.